This T cell receptor (beta chain) was profiled in a study of lymphopenia after photon versus proton radiotherapy. Overall study results and limits: Better survival with proton therapy was suggested as possible, not demonstrated. After the lymphocyte nadir, photon-treated repertoires showed oligoclonal expansion, especially of CD8+ Temra cells. Under photons, naive T cells and diversity fell while effector/memory populations rose. Larger post-nadir TCR diversity loss correlated inversely with survival in deceased patients.

To note about this clone: Its antigen remains unidentified.

Data came from immunoSEQ multiplex PCR; TCRdb stores just in-frame clones and leaves some out. The sample lists tens of thousands of clones; approximately 90% were seen once. The germline V and J ends were trimmed by 0 bases and 10 bases, with 11 bases remaining between them. This CDR3 spans 13 amino acids. CDR1 and CDR2 (germline): SGDLS, YYNGEE. The chain has TRBV9 and TRBJ2-1; the D gene is possibly TRBD2 (7 bases). Sequencing was performed on peripheral blood, taken from a patient treated with photon-based radiotherapy. The sequence came from a woman in her 70s with pancreatic cancer. In nucleotides, the CDR3 is TGTGCCAGCAGCGTAGCTTGGGGGGGCGAGCAGTTCTTC. It specifies CASSVAWGGEQFF. Drawing the rest from reference TRBV9 and TRBJ2-1, the complete variable domain is DSGVTQTPKHLITATGQRVTLRCSPRSGDLSVYWYQQSLDQGLQFLIQYYNGEERAKGNILERFSAQQFPDLHSELNLSSLELGDSALYFCASSVAWGGEQFFGPGTRLTVL.